A selection of T cell receptor beta chains follows, all from one sample in a study of shared clonotypes between healthy human individuals. Sequencing used immunoSEQ multiplex PCR; TCRdb keeps in-frame clones, though not all of them. Of 2 million or so clones listed, just under 95% are singletons. The material sequenced was naive CD8+ T cells sorted from blood. All receptors come from a young man in good health. Both conserved end residues are part of each CDR3. The D gene is left open where the match is weak. Only some rows state a clone size, as once, few, many or a class for expanded clones.

j_call: TRBJ2-6; d_call: .; clone_size: once; v_call: TRBV4-2; cdr3_aa: CASSQDSFSGANVLTF; cdr3_nt: TGTGCCAGCAGCCAAGATTCCTTCTCTGGGGCCAACGTCCTGACTTTC
j_call: TRBJ1-1; d_call: .; clone_size: .; v_call: TRBV28; cdr3_aa: CASSLSGGPGEAFF; cdr3_nt: TGTGCCAGCAGTTTATCGGGAGGGCCCGGGGAAGCTTTCTTT
j_call: TRBJ2-7; d_call: .; clone_size: .; v_call: TRBV11-2; cdr3_aa: CASSPWDGSYEQYF; cdr3_nt: TGTGCCAGCAGCCCCTGGGACGGATCCTACGAGCAGTACTTC
j_call: TRBJ2-3; d_call: .; clone_size: .; v_call: TRBV10-3; cdr3_aa: CATRDGRSTDTQYF; cdr3_nt: TGTGCCACGCGGGACGGACGGAGCACAGATACGCAGTATTTT
j_call: TRBJ2-2; d_call: .; clone_size: .; v_call: TRBV10-1; cdr3_aa: CASGNTGELFF; cdr3_nt: TGCGCCAGCGGGAACACCGGGGAGCTGTTTTTT
j_call: TRBJ1-4; d_call: .; clone_size: .; v_call: TRBV11-2; cdr3_aa: CASSLRGGGGEKLFF; cdr3_nt: TGTGCCAGCAGCCTGAGGGGGGGCGGTGGGGAGAAACTGTTTTTT
j_call: TRBJ1-2; d_call: .; clone_size: .; v_call: TRBV19; cdr3_aa: CASSMIVGVKNGYTF; cdr3_nt: TGTGCCAGTAGTATGATAGTTGGGGTGAAGAATGGCTACACCTTC
j_call: TRBJ1-1; d_call: TRBD1; clone_size: .; v_call: TRBV6-6; cdr3_aa: CASSSGTGNTEAFF; cdr3_nt: TGTGCCAGCAGTTCGGGGACAGGGAACACTGAAGCTTTCTTT
j_call: TRBJ2-4; d_call: .; clone_size: .; v_call: TRBV7-9; cdr3_aa: CASSLPVPGAKNIQYF; cdr3_nt: TGTGCCAGCAGCTTACCCGTCCCGGGGGCCAAAAACATTCAGTACTTC
j_call: TRBJ1-1; d_call: .; clone_size: once; v_call: TRBV12-2; cdr3_aa: CASRLTRLGRLAFF; cdr3_nt: TGTGCAAGTCGCTTAACCCGTTTGGGCAGACTAGCTTTCTTT
j_call: TRBJ2-7; d_call: TRBD2; clone_size: .; v_call: TRBV5-1; cdr3_aa: CASSEGLGRYEQYF; cdr3_nt: TGCGCCAGCAGCGAGGGACTAGGACGCTACGAGCAGTACTTC
j_call: TRBJ1-1; d_call: .; clone_size: .; v_call: TRBV7-2; cdr3_aa: CASSPWAGSPEAFF; cdr3_nt: TGTGCCAGCAGCCCTTGGGCAGGGAGTCCTGAAGCTTTCTTT
j_call: TRBJ1-1; d_call: .; clone_size: once; v_call: TRBV5-1; cdr3_aa: CASSPGQNTEAFF; cdr3_nt: TGCGCCAGCAGCCCGGGACAAAACACTGAAGCTTTCTTT
j_call: TRBJ2-4; d_call: .; clone_size: .; v_call: TRBV7-9; cdr3_aa: CASSPRGDAKNIQYF; cdr3_nt: TGTGCCAGCAGCCCCCGGGGCGATGCCAAAAACATTCAGTACTTC
j_call: TRBJ2-2; d_call: TRBD2; clone_size: .; v_call: TRBV5-1; cdr3_aa: CASSLDPRGEDGELFF; cdr3_nt: TGCGCCAGCAGCTTGGATCCCCGGGGGGAGGACGGGGAGCTGTTTTTT
j_call: TRBJ1-1; d_call: .; clone_size: .; v_call: TRBV4-3; cdr3_aa: CASSQGPDRMSFF; cdr3_nt: TGCGCCAGCAGCCAAGGGCCCGACAGGATGTCTTTCTTT
j_call: TRBJ2-5; d_call: .; clone_size: .; v_call: TRBV5-6; cdr3_aa: CASSLAIQETQYF; cdr3_nt: TGTGCCAGCAGCTTGGCGATCCAAGAGACCCAGTACTTC
j_call: TRBJ2-7; d_call: .; clone_size: once; v_call: TRBV29-1; cdr3_aa: CSVEARGSGTDEQYF; cdr3_nt: TGCAGCGTTGAAGCTCGGGGGTCAGGGACGGACGAGCAGTACTTC
j_call: TRBJ2-7; d_call: TRBD2; clone_size: .; v_call: TRBV29-1; cdr3_aa: CSVEGTSGRGDYEQYF; cdr3_nt: TGCAGCGTTGAGGGGACTAGCGGGAGAGGGGACTACGAGCAGTACTTC
j_call: TRBJ2-7; d_call: .; clone_size: few; v_call: TRBV15; cdr3_aa: CATSRDYNGSPPSYEQYF; cdr3_nt: TGTGCCACCAGCAGAGATTACAACGGGAGTCCTCCCTCCTACGAGCAGTACTTC
j_call: TRBJ1-3; d_call: .; clone_size: .; v_call: TRBV28; cdr3_aa: CASSSVFSGNTIYF; cdr3_nt: TGTGCCAGCAGTTCCGTATTCTCTGGAAACACCATATATTTT
j_call: TRBJ2-5; d_call: TRBD2; clone_size: .; v_call: TRBV7-9; cdr3_aa: CASSLTSGGPQETQYF; cdr3_nt: TGTGCCAGCAGCTTGACTAGCGGGGGGCCCCAAGAGACCCAGTACTTC
j_call: TRBJ2-7; d_call: .; clone_size: .; v_call: TRBV4-1; cdr3_aa: CASSQDPFDESSYEQYF; cdr3_nt: TGCGCCAGCAGCCAAGATCCTTTTGATGAGAGCTCCTACGAGCAGTACTTC
j_call: TRBJ2-5; d_call: .; clone_size: .; v_call: TRBV19; cdr3_aa: CASSGGAAFQETQYF; cdr3_nt: TGTGCCAGTAGTGGTGGGGCAGCATTCCAAGAGACCCAGTACTTC
j_call: TRBJ2-7; d_call: .; clone_size: once; v_call: TRBV6-1; cdr3_aa: CASTDDRSFGLEQYF; cdr3_nt: TGTGCCAGCACCGACGACAGGAGCTTCGGTCTCGAGCAGTACTTC
j_call: TRBJ2-1; d_call: .; clone_size: .; v_call: TRBV27; cdr3_aa: CAASGGNEQFF; cdr3_nt: TGTGCCGCGTCGGGCGGCAATGAGCAGTTCTTC
j_call: TRBJ2-1; d_call: .; clone_size: .; v_call: TRBV18; cdr3_aa: CASSSLEVPHYNEQFF; cdr3_nt: TGTGCCAGCTCCTCCTTGGAGGTGCCACACTACAATGAGCAGTTCTTC
j_call: TRBJ2-7; d_call: TRBD1; clone_size: .; v_call: TRBV5-6; cdr3_aa: CASRNGQGKYVEQYF; cdr3_nt: TGTGCCAGCAGGAATGGACAGGGAAAATACGTAGAGCAGTACTTC
j_call: TRBJ2-3; d_call: .; clone_size: .; v_call: TRBV6-5; cdr3_aa: CASSYELAARADTQYF; cdr3_nt: TGTGCCAGCAGTTACGAACTAGCAGCCAGGGCGGATACGCAGTATTTT
j_call: TRBJ1-2; d_call: .; clone_size: .; v_call: TRBV7-9; cdr3_aa: CASSLGTLELANYGYTF; cdr3_nt: TGTGCCAGCAGCCTAGGGACACTCGAGTTAGCTAACTATGGCTACACCTTC
j_call: TRBJ1-5; d_call: TRBD1; clone_size: .; v_call: TRBV4-3; cdr3_aa: CASSQDWEGAGQPQHF; cdr3_nt: TGCGCCAGCAGCCAAGATTGGGAGGGGGCAGGTCAGCCCCAGCATTTT
j_call: TRBJ2-5; d_call: .; clone_size: .; v_call: TRBV28; cdr3_aa: CASSLGLSETQYF; cdr3_nt: TGTGCCAGCAGTTTGGGTCTTTCGGAGACCCAGTACTTC
j_call: TRBJ2-7; d_call: .; clone_size: once; v_call: TRBV5-4; cdr3_aa: CASRIQGTYEQYF; cdr3_nt: TGTGCCAGCAGGATACAGGGCACCTACGAGCAGTACTTC
j_call: TRBJ1-4; d_call: .; clone_size: .; v_call: TRBV10-3; cdr3_aa: CAIKDSRNEKLFF; cdr3_nt: TGTGCCATCAAGGACAGCCGTAATGAAAAACTGTTTTTT
j_call: TRBJ2-2; d_call: .; clone_size: .; v_call: TRBV30; cdr3_aa: CAWWALGGELFF; cdr3_nt: TGTGCCTGGTGGGCCCTCGGCGGGGAGCTGTTTTTT
j_call: TRBJ2-7; d_call: .; clone_size: .; v_call: TRBV4-3; cdr3_aa: CASSQGLAYEQYF; cdr3_nt: TGCGCCAGCAGCCAAGGGCTCGCCTACGAGCAGTACTTC
j_call: TRBJ2-4; d_call: TRBD1; clone_size: .; v_call: TRBV15; cdr3_aa: CATSSRDRGRGNIQYF; cdr3_nt: TGTGCCACCAGCAGCCGGGACAGGGGGCGCGGGAACATTCAGTACTTC
j_call: TRBJ1-2; d_call: .; clone_size: .; v_call: TRBV5-6; cdr3_aa: CASSFQGSNYGYTF; cdr3_nt: TGTGCCAGCAGCTTCCAGGGATCGAACTATGGCTACACCTTC
j_call: TRBJ2-6; d_call: .; clone_size: .; v_call: TRBV27; cdr3_aa: CASSLLAGTGANVLTF; cdr3_nt: TGTGCCAGCAGTTTACTGGCGGGGACTGGGGCCAACGTCCTGACTTTC
j_call: TRBJ1-3; d_call: .; clone_size: .; v_call: TRBV28; cdr3_aa: CASSFARGVSSGNTIYF; cdr3_nt: TGTGCCAGCAGTTTCGCCCGCGGGGTAAGCTCTGGAAACACCATATATTTT
j_call: TRBJ2-2; d_call: .; clone_size: .; v_call: TRBV9; cdr3_aa: CASSVTNTGELFF; cdr3_nt: TGTGCCAGCAGCGTAACGAACACCGGGGAGCTGTTTTTT
j_call: TRBJ2-1; d_call: TRBD2; clone_size: .; v_call: TRBV9; cdr3_aa: CASSGGLARTYNEQFF; cdr3_nt: TGTGCCAGCAGCGGGGGACTAGCCCGAACGTACAATGAGCAGTTCTTC
j_call: TRBJ2-7; d_call: TRBD1; clone_size: .; v_call: TRBV27; cdr3_aa: CASSPRQGKWLYEQYF; cdr3_nt: TGTGCCAGCAGTCCCAGACAGGGAAAGTGGCTCTACGAGCAGTACTTC
j_call: TRBJ2-5; d_call: .; clone_size: .; v_call: TRBV6-5; cdr3_aa: CASSPRIQETQYF; cdr3_nt: TGTGCCAGCAGTCCTAGGATCCAAGAGACCCAGTACTTC
j_call: TRBJ1-4; d_call: .; clone_size: .; v_call: TRBV10-3; cdr3_aa: CAISDDRATNEKLFF; cdr3_nt: TGTGCCATCAGTGACGACAGAGCAACTAATGAAAAACTGTTTTTT
j_call: TRBJ1-1; d_call: TRBD1; clone_size: .; v_call: TRBV28; cdr3_aa: CASSRRQGGEAFF; cdr3_nt: TGTGCCAGCAGCCGAAGACAGGGAGGTGAAGCTTTCTTT
j_call: TRBJ2-3; d_call: .; clone_size: .; v_call: TRBV2; cdr3_aa: CASSERRDQGLGTQYF; cdr3_nt: TGTGCCAGCAGTGAGCGGCGGGACCAAGGTTTGGGTACGCAGTATTTT
j_call: TRBJ2-3; d_call: TRBD2; clone_size: once; v_call: TRBV10-2; cdr3_aa: CASSFQGLGADTQYF; cdr3_nt: TGCGCCAGCAGTTTTCAGGGACTAGGGGCAGATACGCAGTATTTT
j_call: TRBJ1-2; d_call: TRBD1; clone_size: .; v_call: TRBV28; cdr3_aa: CASTDREYGYTF; cdr3_nt: TGTGCCAGCACCGACAGGGAATATGGCTACACCTTC
j_call: TRBJ2-4; d_call: .; clone_size: .; v_call: TRBV7-9; cdr3_aa: CASSLARDFRHIQYF; cdr3_nt: TGTGCCAGCAGCTTAGCGAGGGATTTTAGACACATTCAGTACTTC